This T cell receptor (beta chain) was recovered during a study of cytomegalovirus exposure and HLA in healthy donors. The CDR3 contains 13 residues. The germline V gene has CDR1 SGHTA and CDR2 FQGNSA. Trimming cost V 4 bases and J 4 bases, with 10 bases left between them. As for this clone: What it recognizes is unknown. The sample contains more than one DNA sequence encoding this CDR3.

The PCR was carried out with 60 Vbeta primers and 13 Jbeta primers. Method: immunoSEQ multiplex PCR; TCRdb's copy keeps in-frame clones and lacks some. The sample yields 200,000 or so clones, approximately 80% seen once. Study-wide points: Sequencing probably produced one cluster of sequence variants that were highly shared. It was reported that the classifier diagnosed cytomegalovirus status with high specificity and sensitivity in both the original and validation cohorts. TCR beta chains associated with HLA were, in a later analysis, more clonally expanded than equally common others. When the data were analyzed later, several of the most significant clusters appeared to be linked to common viral pathogens.

This TCR came from a woman aged 25 to 39 in good health and CMV-seropositive. The sequencing input was PBMCs. The chain combines TRBV7-2 with TRBJ1-1; possible D gene TRBD1, 5 bases. As DNA, the CDR3 is TGTGCCAGCAGCTCGTGGGGGGGCACTGAAGCTTTCTTT. Its protein is CASSSWGGTEAFF.